One TCR beta chain is described in this entry. The germline V gene encodes CDR1 SGHRS and CDR2 YFSETQ. CDR3 length: 17 amino acids. V was cut by 1 base and J by 2 bases, with 13 bases left in between. These data come from a study of T cell responses to AZD1222 COVID-19 vaccine. TCRdb's copy holds only in-frame clones and misses some; the assay was immunoSEQ multiplex PCR. The sample has over 15,000 clones, roughly nine tenths seen once. The chain joins TRBV5-1 to TRBJ2-6, with D maybe TRBD1 (5 bases). The sequencing here drew on peripheral blood, taken 28 days after the second AZD1222 dose. This TCR was recovered from an adult who received the AZD1222 COVID-19 vaccine. The CDR3 DNA follows: TGCGCCAGCAGCTTGCTCGTGGACACCCCTGGGGCCAACGTCCTGACTTTC. Translated: CASSLLVDTPGANVLTF.